This TCR beta chain was sequenced during a study of blood T cells in healthy people across ages. Study context: About one barcoded beta molecule per two T cells was the capture yield of template switching. Study-wide points: Diversity was higher, and naive CD4+ cells more numerous, in long-lived donors than in aged donors. Diversity estimates from one million T cells were considered underestimates.

To note about this clonotype: Its matching antigen is unknown.

It was roughly 10 milliliters of peripheral blood that were drawn from each donor. Primed by a sample-barcoded 5' primer and a J-beta primer mix, a second PCR proceeded for about 7 to 12 cycles. TCRdb reprocessed the 5' RACE reads with MiXCR, giving one entry per CDR3 protein. This repertoire shows about 1,400,000 distinct CDR3 sequences, 45% to 70% found once; its top ten account for under 8.5%. Germline CDR1 is LGHNA and CDR2 is YSLEER. Trimming removed 0 bases from V and 0 bases from J; junction bases left unmatched: 11. The CDR3 loop spans 19 amino acids. This chain joins TRBV4-3 and TRBJ2-3; 8 bases align to TRBD2. Sequencing input: blood. The receptor was derived from a man between 18 and 35 years old in good health. The CDR3 sequence is CASSQDKAGGGPSTDTQYF. The CDR3 DNA is TGCGCCAGCAGCCAAGATAAGGCTGGCGGGGGGCCTAGCACAGATACGCAGTATTTT.